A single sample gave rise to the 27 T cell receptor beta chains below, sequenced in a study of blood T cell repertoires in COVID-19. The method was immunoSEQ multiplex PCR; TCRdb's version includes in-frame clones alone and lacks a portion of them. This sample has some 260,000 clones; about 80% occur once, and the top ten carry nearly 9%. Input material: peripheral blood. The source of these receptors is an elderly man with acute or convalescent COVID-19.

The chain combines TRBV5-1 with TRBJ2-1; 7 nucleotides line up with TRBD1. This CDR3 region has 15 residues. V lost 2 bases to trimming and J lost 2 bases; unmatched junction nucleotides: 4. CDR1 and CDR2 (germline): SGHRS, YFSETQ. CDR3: CASSLNRGPYNEQFF. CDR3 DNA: TGCGCCAGCAGCTTAAACAGGGGTCCCTACAATGAGCAGTTCTTC. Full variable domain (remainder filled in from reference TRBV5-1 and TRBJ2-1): KAGVTQTPRYLIKTRGQQVTLSCSPISGHRSVSWYQQTPGQGLQFLFEYFSETQRNKGNFPGRFSGRQFSNSRSEMNVSTLELGDSALYLCASSLNRGPYNEQFFGPGTRLTVL.

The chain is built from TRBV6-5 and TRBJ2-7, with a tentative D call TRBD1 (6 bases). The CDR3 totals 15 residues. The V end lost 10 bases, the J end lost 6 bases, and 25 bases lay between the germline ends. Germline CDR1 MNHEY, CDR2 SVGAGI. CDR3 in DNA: TGTGCCACCAGGATACCCGGGTCTCCCAGGGGCGAGCAGTACTTC. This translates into CATRIPGSPRGEQYF.

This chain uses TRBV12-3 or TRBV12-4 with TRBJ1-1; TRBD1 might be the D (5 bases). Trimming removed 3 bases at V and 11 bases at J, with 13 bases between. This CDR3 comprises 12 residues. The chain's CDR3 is CASSLFQGWAFF. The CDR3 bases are TGTGCCAGCAGTTTGTTTCAGGGATGGGCTTTCTTT.

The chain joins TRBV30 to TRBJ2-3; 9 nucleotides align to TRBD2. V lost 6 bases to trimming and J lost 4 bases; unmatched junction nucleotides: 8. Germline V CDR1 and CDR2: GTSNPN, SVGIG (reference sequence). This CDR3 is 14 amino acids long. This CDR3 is CACYLGTSPDTQYF. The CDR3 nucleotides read TGTGCCTGCTACCTCGGGACTAGCCCAGATACGCAGTATTTT.

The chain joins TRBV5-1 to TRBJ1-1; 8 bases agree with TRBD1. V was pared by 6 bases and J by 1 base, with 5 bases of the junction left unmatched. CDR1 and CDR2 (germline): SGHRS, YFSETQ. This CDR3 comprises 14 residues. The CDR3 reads CASTQGGANTEAFF. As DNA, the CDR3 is TGCGCCAGCACACAGGGGGGCGCGAACACTGAAGCTTTCTTT. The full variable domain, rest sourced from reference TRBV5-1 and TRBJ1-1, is KAGVTQTPRYLIKTRGQQVTLSCSPISGHRSVSWYQQTPGQGLQFLFEYFSETQRNKGNFPGRFSGRQFSNSRSEMNVSTLELGDSALYLCASTQGGANTEAFFGQGTRLTVV.

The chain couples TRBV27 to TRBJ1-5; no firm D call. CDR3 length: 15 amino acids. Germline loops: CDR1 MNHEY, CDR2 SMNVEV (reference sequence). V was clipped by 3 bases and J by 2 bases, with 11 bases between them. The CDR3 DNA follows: TGTGCCAGCAGTTTTGAGGGTTTGGGCAATCAGCCCCAGCATTTT. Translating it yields CASSFEGLGNQPQHF.

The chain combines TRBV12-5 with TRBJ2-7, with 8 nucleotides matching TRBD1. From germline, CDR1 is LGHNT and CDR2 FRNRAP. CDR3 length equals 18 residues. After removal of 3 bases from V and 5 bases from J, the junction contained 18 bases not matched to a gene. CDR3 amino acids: CASGFRPWGEPGGNEQYF. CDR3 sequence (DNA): TGTGCTAGTGGTTTCCGTCCATGGGGGGAGCCAGGGGGCAACGAGCAGTACTTC.

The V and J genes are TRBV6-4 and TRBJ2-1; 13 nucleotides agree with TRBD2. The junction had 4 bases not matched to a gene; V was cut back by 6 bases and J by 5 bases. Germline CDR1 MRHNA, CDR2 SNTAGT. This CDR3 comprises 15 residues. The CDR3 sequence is CASSPLAGGHNEQFF. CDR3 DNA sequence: TGTGCCAGCAGCCCACTAGCGGGAGGGCACAATGAGCAGTTCTTC.

This CDR3 is CASRLQDRAKNIQYF. For the CDR3, the DNA is TGTGCCAGCAGGCTACAGGACAGGGCTAAAAACATTCAGTACTTC. The V call is TRBV6-1, the J call TRBJ2-4, with 8 bases lining up with TRBD1. CDR3 length: 15 residues. With 6 bases clipped from V and 4 bases from J, the junction kept 8 bases outside the gene matches. Germline loops: CDR1 MNHNS, CDR2 SASEGT.

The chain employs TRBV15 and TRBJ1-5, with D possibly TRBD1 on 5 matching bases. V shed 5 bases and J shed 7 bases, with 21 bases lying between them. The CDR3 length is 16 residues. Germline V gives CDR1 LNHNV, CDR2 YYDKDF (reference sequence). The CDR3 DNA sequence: TGTGCCACCAGCGGAGGCGGGGCAGGCTCGGGGCAGCCCCAGCATTTT. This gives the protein CATSGGGAGSGQPQHF. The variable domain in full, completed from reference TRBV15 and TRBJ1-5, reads DAMVIQNPRYQVTQFGKPVTLSCSQTLNHNVMYWYQQKSSQAPKLLFHYYDKDFNNEADTPDNFQSRRPNTSFCFLDIRSPGLGDTAMYLCATSGGGAGSGQPQHFGDGTRLSIL.

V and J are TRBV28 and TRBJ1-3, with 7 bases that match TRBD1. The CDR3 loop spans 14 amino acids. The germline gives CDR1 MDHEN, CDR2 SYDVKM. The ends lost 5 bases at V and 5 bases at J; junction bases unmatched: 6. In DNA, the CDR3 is TGTGCCAGCAGTCCACAGGGGACGAGAAACACCATATATTTT. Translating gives CASSPQGTRNTIYF.

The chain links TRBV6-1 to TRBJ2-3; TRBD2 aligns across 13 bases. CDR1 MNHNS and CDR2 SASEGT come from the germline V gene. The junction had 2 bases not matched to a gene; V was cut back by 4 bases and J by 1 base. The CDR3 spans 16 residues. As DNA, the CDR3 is TGTGCCAGCAGTGTGACTAGCGGGAGGCGCACAGATACGCAGTATTTT. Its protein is CASSVTSGRRTDTQYF.

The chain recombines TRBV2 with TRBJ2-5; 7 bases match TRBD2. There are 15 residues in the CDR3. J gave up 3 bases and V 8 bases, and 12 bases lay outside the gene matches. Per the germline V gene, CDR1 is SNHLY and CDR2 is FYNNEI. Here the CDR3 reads CASARGGTKKETQYF. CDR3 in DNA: TGTGCCAGCGCCCGAGGAGGGACTAAGAAAGAGACCCAGTACTTC.

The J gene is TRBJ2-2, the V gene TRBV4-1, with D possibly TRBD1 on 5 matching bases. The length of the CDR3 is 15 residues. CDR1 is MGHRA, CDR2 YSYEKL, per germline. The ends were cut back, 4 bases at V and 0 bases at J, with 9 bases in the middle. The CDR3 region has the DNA TGCGCCAGCAGCCCACAGGTCCCGAACACCGGGGAGCTGTTTTTT. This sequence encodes CASSPQVPNTGELFF.

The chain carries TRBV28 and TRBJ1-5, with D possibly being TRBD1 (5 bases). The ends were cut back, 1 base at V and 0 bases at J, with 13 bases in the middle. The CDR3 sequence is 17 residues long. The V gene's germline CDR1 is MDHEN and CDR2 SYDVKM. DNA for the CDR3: TGTGCCAGCAGTTTATTTGGGCGGGGGGGTAGCAATCAGCCCCAGCATTTT. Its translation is CASSLFGRGGSNQPQHF.

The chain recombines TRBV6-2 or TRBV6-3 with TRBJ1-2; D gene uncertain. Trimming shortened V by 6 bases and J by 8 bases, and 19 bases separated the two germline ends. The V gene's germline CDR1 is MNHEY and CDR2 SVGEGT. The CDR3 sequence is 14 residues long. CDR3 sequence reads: CASSPTVLPGGYTF. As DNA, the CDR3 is TGTGCCAGCAGCCCTACGGTCCTACCAGGAGGCTACACCTTC.

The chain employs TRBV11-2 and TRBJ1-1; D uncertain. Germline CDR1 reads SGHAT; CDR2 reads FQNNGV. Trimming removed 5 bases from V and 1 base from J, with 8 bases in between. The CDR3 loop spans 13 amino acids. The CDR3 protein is CASSTRWNTEAFF. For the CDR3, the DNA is TGTGCCAGCAGCACCAGGTGGAACACTGAAGCTTTCTTT.

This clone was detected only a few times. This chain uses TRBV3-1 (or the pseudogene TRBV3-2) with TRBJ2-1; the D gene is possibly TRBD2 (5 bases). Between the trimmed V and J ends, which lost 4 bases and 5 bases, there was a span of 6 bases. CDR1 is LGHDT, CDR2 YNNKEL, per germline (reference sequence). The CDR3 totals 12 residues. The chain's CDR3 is CASSRRNNEQFF. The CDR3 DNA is TGTGCCAGCAGCCGGAGGAACAATGAGCAGTTCTTC.

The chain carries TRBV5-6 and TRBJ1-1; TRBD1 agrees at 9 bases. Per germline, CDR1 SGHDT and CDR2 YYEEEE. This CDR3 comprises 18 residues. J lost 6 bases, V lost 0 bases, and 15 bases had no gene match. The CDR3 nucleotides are TGTGCCAGCAGCTTGGAAGGGCCCTACAGGGGGCGTTCGGCTGAAGCTTTCTTT. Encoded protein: CASSLEGPYRGRSAEAFF.

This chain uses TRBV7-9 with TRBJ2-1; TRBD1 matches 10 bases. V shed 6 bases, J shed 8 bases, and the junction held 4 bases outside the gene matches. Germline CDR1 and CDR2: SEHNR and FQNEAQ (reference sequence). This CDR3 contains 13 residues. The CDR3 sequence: CASRRQGAYEQFF. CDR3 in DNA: TGTGCCAGCAGACGACAGGGGGCATATGAGCAGTTCTTC. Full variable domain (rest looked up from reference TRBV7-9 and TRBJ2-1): DTGVSQNPRHKITKRGQNVTFRCDPISEHNRLYWYRQTLGQGPEFLTYFQNEAQLEKSRLLSDRFSAERPKGSFSTLEIQRTEQGDSAMYLCASRRQGAYEQFFGPGTRLTVL.

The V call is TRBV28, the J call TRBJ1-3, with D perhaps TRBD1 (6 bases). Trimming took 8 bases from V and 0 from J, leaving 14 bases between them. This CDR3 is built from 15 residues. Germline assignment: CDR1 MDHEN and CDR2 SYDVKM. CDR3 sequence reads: CASQGGHRSGNTIYF. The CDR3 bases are TGTGCCAGCCAAGGGGGACACCGCTCTGGAAACACCATATATTTT.

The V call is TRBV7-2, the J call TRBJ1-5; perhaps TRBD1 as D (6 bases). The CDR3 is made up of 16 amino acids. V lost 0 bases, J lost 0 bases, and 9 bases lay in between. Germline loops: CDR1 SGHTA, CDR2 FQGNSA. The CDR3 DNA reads TGTGCCAGCAGCTTAGCGGGACACTATAGCAATCAGCCCCAGCATTTT. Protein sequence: CASSLAGHYSNQPQHF.

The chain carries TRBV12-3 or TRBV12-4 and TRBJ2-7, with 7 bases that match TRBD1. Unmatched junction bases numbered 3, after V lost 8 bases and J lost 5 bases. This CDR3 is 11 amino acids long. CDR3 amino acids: CASSRGNEQYF. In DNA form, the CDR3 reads TGTGCCAGCTCCAGGGGGAACGAGCAGTACTTC.

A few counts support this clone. As DNA, the CDR3 is TGTGCCAGCTCACCACCAACAGGGCAGAGGTCCGGGGAGCTGTTTTTT. Its translation is CASSPPTGQRSGELFF. The gene calls are TRBV18 and TRBJ2-2; weak D call: TRBD1 (6 bases). V was shortened by 0 bases and J by 6 bases, with 14 bases between the two germline ends. CDR1 is KGHSH and CDR2 is LQKENI in the germline V gene. CDR3 length: 16 residues. Variable domain in full (rest from reference TRBV18 and TRBJ2-2): NAGVMQNPRHLVRRRGQEARLRCSPMKGHSHVYWYRQLPEEGLKFMVYLQKENIIDESGMPKERFSAEFPKEGPSILRIQQVVRGDSAAYFCASSPPTGQRSGELFFGEGSRLTVL.

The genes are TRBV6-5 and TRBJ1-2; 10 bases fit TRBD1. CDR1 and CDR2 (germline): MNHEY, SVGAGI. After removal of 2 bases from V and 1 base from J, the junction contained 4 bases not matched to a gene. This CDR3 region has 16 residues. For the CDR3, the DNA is TGTGCCAGCAGTTACCGGGGACAGGGGATTAACTATGGCTACACCTTC. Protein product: CASSYRGQGINYGYTF.

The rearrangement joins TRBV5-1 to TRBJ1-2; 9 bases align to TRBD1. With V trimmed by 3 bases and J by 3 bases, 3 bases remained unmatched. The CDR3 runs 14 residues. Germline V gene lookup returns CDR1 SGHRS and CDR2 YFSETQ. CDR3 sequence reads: CASSYTGGDYGYTF. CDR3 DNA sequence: TGCGCCAGCAGCTACACAGGGGGCGACTATGGCTACACCTTC.

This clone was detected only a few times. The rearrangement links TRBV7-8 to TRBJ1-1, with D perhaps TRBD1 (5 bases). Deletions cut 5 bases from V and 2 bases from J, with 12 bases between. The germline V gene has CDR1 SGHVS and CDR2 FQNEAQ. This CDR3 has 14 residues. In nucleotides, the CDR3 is TGTGCCAGCAGCCTAATGGGGGGTAACACTGAAGCTTTCTTT. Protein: CASSLMGGNTEAFF. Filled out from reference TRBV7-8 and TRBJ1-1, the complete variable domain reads GAGVSQSPRYKVAKRGQDVALRCDPISGHVSLFWYQQALGQGPEFLTYFQNEAQLDKSGLPSDRFFAERPEGSVSTLKIQRTQQEDSAVYLCASSLMGGNTEAFFGQGTRLTVV.